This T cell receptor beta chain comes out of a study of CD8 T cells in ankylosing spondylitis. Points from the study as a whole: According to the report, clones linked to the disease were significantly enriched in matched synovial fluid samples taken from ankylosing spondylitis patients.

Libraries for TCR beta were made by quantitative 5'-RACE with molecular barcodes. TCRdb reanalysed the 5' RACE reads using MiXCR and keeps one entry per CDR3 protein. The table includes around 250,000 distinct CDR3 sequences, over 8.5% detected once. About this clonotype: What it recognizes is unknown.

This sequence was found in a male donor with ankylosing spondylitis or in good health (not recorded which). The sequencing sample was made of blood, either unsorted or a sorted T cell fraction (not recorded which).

CDR3 sequence: CASSITGQGAEAFF. DNA for the CDR3: TGTGCCAGCAGCATAACCGGACAGGGGGCTGAAGCTTTCTTT. The rearrangement uses TRBV5-6 and TRBJ1-1; TRBD1 matches at 10 bases. The CDR3 contains 14 residues. Trimming at V came to 4 bases and at J to 6 bases, leaving 6 bases not matched to a gene. Germline values: CDR1 SGHDT, CDR2 YYEEEE. The full variable domain, with the rest looked up from reference TRBV5-6 and TRBJ1-1, is DAGVTQSPTHLIKTRGQQVTLRCSPKSGHDTVSWYQQALGQGPQFIFQYYEEEERQRGNFPDRFSGHQFPNYSSELNVNALLLGDSALYLCASSITGQGAEAFFGQGTRLTVV.